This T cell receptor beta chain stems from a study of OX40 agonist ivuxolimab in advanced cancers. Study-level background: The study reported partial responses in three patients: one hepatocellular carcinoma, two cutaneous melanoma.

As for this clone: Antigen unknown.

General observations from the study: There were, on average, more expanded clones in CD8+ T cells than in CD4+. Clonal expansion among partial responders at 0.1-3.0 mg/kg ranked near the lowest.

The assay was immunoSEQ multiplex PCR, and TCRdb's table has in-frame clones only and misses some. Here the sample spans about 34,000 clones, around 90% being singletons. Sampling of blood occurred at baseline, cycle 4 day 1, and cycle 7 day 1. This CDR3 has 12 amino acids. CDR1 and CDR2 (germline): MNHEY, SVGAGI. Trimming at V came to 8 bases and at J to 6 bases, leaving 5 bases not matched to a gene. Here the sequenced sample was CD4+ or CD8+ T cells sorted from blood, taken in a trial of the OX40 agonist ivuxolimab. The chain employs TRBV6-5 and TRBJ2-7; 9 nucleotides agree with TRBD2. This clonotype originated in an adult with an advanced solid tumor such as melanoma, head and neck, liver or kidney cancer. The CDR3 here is CASWGAGGEQYF. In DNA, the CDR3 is TGTGCCAGCTGGGGAGCGGGAGGCGAGCAGTACTTC.